This T cell receptor beta chain was recovered during a study of CD8 T cells in Susac syndrome. Reverse transcription of roughly 0.45 to 1 ug RNA used random hexamers. TCRdb reanalysed the immunoSEQ multiplex PCR reads using MiXCR and keeps one entry per CDR3 protein. Altogether about 430,000 distinct CDR3 sequences are present, approximately 85% being singletons, with the ten largest covering approximately 0.12%. In germline, CDR1 is MNHEY, CDR2 SMNVEV (reference sequence). The V end was cut by 4 bases, the J end by 0 bases, with 16 bases between. The CDR3 covers 17 residues. The multiple sclerosis controls were treatment-naive patients, and their relapsing-remitting disease was stable or active.

The source of this sequence is a human donor with multiple sclerosis. The chain uses TRBV27 and TRBJ2-1; D is perhaps TRBD1 or TRBD2 (5 bases each). Sequencing was performed on CD8+ T cells from PBMCs. CDR3 sequence reads: CASSSQLGTLSYNEQFF. In DNA form, the CDR3 reads TGTGCCAGCAGTTCCCAACTCGGGACCCTCTCCTACAATGAGCAGTTCTTC.